The source of this T cell receptor beta chain is a study of tumor-infiltrating lymphocytes in primary liver carcinoma. Germline DNA was extracted too, while blood RNA derived from unsorted whole blood. V was trimmed by 4 bases and J by 0 bases, leaving 13 bases between them. The CDR3 covers 16 residues. Germline assignment: CDR1 MNHNS and CDR2 SASEGT. This clonotype was counted at least ten times. TCR beta cDNA was reverse-transcribed from roughly 520 ng of total RNA. The reaction used a constant-region primer and ProtoScript II reverse transcriptase. Slightly modified ARM-PCR with three nested multiplex PCR rounds yielded TCR beta libraries. In the first two PCR rounds, TRBV1-TRBV30 forward primers were paired with a C-beta reverse primer, and each round lasted about 9 cycles. One entry per CDR3 protein, called by TCRdb with MiXCR from the multiplex PCR reads. The data contain approximately 300,000 distinct CDR3 sequences, 65% of them singletons.

This TCR came from a man aged 35-49 years with primary liver carcinoma and hepatitis B virus infection. The V and J genes are TRBV6-1 and TRBJ2-1; possibly TRBD2 for D (6 bases). The sequenced material came from peripheral blood. CDR3 sequence reads: CASSGDSSNSYNEQFF. CDR3 bases: TGTGCCAGCAGTGGGGACTCGTCCAACTCCTACAATGAGCAGTTCTTC.